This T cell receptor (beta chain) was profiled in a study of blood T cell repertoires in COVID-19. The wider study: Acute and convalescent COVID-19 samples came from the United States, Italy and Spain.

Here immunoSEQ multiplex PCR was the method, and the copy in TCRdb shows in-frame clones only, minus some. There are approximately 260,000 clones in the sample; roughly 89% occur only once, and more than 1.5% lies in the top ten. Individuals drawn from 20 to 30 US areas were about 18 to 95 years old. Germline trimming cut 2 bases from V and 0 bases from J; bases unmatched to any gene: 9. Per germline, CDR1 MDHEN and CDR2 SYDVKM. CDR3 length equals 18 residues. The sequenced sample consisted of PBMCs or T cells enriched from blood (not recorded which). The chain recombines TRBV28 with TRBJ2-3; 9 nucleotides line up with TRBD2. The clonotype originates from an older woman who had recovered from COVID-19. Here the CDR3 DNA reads TGTGCCAGCAGTTTAGAAGGTAGCGGGGGCGAAAGCACAGATACGCAGTATTTT. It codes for CASSLEGSGGESTDTQYF.